Listed below are T cell receptor beta chains from one sample, sequenced in a study of breast tumors, draining lymph nodes, adjacent tissues. TCRdb reanalysed the multiplex PCR reads using MiXCR and keeps one entry per CDR3 protein. The repertoire holds 120,000 to 150,000 distinct CDR3 sequences, 32% seen once, with about 2.3% in the top ten. Sequencing used axillary lymph node tissue. These TCRs come from a female donor with breast cancer. Some clones in this sample may be carry-over from other donors' samples. CDR3s include the opening cysteine and the closing phenylalanine or tryptophan. The order of the fields is V gene, D gene, J gene, clone size, CDR3 protein, CDR3 DNA. D genes are given only for firm matches. Only some rows state a clone size, as once, few, many or a class for expanded clones.

>TRBV7-8|TRBD2|TRBJ2-2|-
CARVGGDTGELFF
TGTGCCAGGGTGGGGGGGGACACCGGGGAGCTGTTTTTT
>TRBV5-6|TRBD1|TRBJ1-2|many
CASSSDRGHGYTF
TGTGCCAGCAGCTCGGACAGGGGGCATGGCTACACCTTC
>TRBV19|TRBD1|TRBJ1-5|many
CASSPRGDGNQPQHF
TGTGCCAGTAGCCCCAGGGGGGATGGCAATCAGCCCCAGCATTTT
>TRBV7-2|TRBD2|TRBJ2-1|-
CASSFTGASGGNEQFF
TGCGCCAGCAGCTTCACCGGGGCTAGCGGTGGTAATGAGCAGTTCTTC
>TRBV19|-|TRBJ1-2|many
CASSIEGRSFYTF
TGTGCCAGTAGTATTGAGGGGCGTTCGTTCTACACCTTC
>TRBV7-9|TRBD1|TRBJ2-3|many
CASSTPTGGHTDTQYF
TGTGCCAGCAGCACACCAACAGGGGGCCACACAGATACGCAGTATTTT
>TRBV29-1|TRBD1|TRBJ2-1|-
CSGTGTGGWEQFF
TGCAGCGGGACCGGGACAGGGGGCTGGGAGCAGTTCTTC
>TRBV6-2/TRBV6-3|-|TRBJ1-2|few
CASQDRSYGYTF
TGTGCCAGCCAGGATCGGAGCTATGGCTACACCTTC
>TRBV20-1|-|TRBJ2-1|-
CSARGLGEQFF
TGCAGTGCTAGAGGACTAGGTGAGCAGTTCTTC
>TRBV20-1|TRBD1|TRBJ1-4|many
CSAGQANEKLFF
TGCAGTGCTGGACAGGCTAATGAAAAACTGTTTTTT
>TRBV2|-|TRBJ1-2|many
CASSGGSVFGYTF
TGTGCCAGCAGCGGCGGGTCTGTTTTTGGCTACACCTTC
>TRBV24-1|TRBD1|TRBJ2-1|-
CAPRTGGSDEQFF
TGTGCACCTCGGACAGGGGGGTCCGATGAGCAGTTCTTC
>TRBV2|TRBD1|TRBJ2-5|-
CASAHGTGGETQYF
TGTGCCAGTGCTCACGGGACAGGCGGAGAGACCCAGTACTTC